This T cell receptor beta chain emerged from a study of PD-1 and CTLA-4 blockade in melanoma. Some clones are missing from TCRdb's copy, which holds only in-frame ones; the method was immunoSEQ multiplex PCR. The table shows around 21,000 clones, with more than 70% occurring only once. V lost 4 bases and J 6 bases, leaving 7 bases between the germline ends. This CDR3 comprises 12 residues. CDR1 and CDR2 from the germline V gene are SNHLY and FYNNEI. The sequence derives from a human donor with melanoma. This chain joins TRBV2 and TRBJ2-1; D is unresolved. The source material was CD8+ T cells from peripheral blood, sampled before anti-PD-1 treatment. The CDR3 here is CASSGEPNEQFF. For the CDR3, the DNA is TGTGCCAGCAGTGGCGAACCCAATGAGCAGTTCTTC.